This T cell receptor beta chain was sequenced during a study of PD-1 blockade in classical Hodgkin lymphoma. Time point in this sample: newly diagnosed, previously untreated cHL patient sample. Thawed PBMCs were subjected to magnetic negative selection, which yielded isolated CD8+ T cells. Comparators were PBMCs taken from newly diagnosed, untreated classical Hodgkin lymphoma. Germline V gene sequence: CDR1 MNHNY, CDR2 SVGAGI (reference sequence). The CDR3 runs to 16 residues. Trimming at V came to 0 bases and at J to 5 bases, leaving 7 bases not matched to a gene. Study-wide results and limits: Relapsed/refractory patients reportedly had lower baseline diversity than newly diagnosed patients. Repertoires differed for reasons still undefined, possibly disease activity or prior therapy.

Repertoires were generated with immunoSEQ multiplex PCR, while TCRdb's copy carries only in-frame clones and drops some. Found here are approximately 3,200 clones, approximately 70% of them singletons; the top ten hold about a fifth. This clone was seen only a few times. The antigen is unknown. This TCR came from a human donor with classical Hodgkin lymphoma. This chain uses TRBV6-6 with TRBJ1-2, with TRBD1 identical over 9 bases. The sample taken for sequencing was CD8+ T cells from blood. The CDR3 loop reads CASSYSPDRGGYGYTF. CDR3 nucleotide sequence: TGTGCCAGCAGTTACTCCCCGGACAGGGGAGGGTATGGCTACACCTTC.